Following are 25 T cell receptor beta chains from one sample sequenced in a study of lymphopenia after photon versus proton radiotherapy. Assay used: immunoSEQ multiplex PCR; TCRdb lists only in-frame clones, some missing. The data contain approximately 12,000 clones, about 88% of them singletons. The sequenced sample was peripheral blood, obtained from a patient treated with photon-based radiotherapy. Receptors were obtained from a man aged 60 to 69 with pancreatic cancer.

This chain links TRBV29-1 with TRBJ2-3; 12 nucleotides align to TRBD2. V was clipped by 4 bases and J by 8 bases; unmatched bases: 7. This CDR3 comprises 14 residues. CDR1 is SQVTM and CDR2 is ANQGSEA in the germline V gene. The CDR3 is CSVATSGGGGTQYF. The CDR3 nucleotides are TGCAGCGTTGCGACTAGCGGGGGAGGAGGTACGCAGTATTTT.

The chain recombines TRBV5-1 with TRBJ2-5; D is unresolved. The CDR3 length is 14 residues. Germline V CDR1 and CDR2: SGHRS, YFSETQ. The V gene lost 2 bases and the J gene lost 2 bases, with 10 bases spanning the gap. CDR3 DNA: TGCGCCAGCAGCTTCCCCACAAATCAAGAGACCCAGTACTTC. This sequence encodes CASSFPTNQETQYF. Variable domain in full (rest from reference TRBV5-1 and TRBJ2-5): KAGVTQTPRYLIKTRGQQVTLSCSPISGHRSVSWYQQTPGQGLQFLFEYFSETQRNKGNFPGRFSGRQFSNSRSEMNVSTLELGDSALYLCASSFPTNQETQYFGPGTRLLVL.

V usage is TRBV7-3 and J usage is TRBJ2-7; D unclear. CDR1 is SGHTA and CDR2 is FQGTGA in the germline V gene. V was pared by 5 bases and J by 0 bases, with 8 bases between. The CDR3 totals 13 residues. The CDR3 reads CASSLDSSYEQYF. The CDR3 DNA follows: TGTGCCAGCAGCCTCGATAGCTCCTACGAGCAGTACTTC.

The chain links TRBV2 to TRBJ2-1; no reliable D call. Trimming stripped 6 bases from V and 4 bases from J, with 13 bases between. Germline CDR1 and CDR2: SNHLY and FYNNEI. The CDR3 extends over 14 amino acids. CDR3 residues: CASRGFGFYNEQFF. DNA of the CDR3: TGTGCCAGCAGGGGTTTTGGGTTTTACAATGAGCAGTTCTTC.

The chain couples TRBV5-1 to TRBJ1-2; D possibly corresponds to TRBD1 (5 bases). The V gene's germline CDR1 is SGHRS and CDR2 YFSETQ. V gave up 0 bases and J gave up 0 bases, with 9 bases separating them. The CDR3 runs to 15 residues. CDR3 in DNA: TGCGCCAGCAGCTTGGGACAGACTTCTAACTATGGCTACACCTTC. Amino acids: CASSLGQTSNYGYTF.

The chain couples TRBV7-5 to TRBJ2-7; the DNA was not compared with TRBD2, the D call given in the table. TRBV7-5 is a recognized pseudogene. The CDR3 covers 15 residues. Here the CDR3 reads CASSLDLWSSYEQYF. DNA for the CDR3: TGTGCCAGCAGCTTAGATCTGTGGAGCTCCTACGAGCAGTACTTC.

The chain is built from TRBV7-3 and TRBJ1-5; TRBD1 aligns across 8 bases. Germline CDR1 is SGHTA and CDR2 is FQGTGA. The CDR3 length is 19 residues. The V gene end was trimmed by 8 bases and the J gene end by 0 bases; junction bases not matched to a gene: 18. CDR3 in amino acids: CASACPGQGAPYSNQPQHF. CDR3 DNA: TGTGCCAGCGCATGTCCCGGACAGGGTGCGCCCTATAGCAATCAGCCCCAGCATTTT.

The CDR3 spells CASSLHPDSRETQYF. DNA of the CDR3: TGTGCCAGCAGCTTACACCCTGATTCGCGAGAGACCCAGTACTTC. The chain has TRBV11-2 and TRBJ2-5; the D is unclear. The CDR3 has 15 amino acids. Trimming stripped 2 bases from V and 4 bases from J, with 14 bases between. Germline loops: CDR1 SGHAT, CDR2 FQNNGV.

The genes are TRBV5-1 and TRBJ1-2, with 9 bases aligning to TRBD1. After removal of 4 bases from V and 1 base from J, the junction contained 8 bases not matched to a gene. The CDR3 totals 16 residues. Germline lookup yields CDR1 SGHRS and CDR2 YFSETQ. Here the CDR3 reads CASSPSGQGRNYGYTF. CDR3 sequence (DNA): TGCGCCAGCAGCCCCTCCGGACAGGGGCGTAACTATGGCTACACCTTC. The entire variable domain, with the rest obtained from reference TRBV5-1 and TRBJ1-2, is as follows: KAGVTQTPRYLIKTRGQQVTLSCSPISGHRSVSWYQQTPGQGLQFLFEYFSETQRNKGNFPGRFSGRQFSNSRSEMNVSTLELGDSALYLCASSPSGQGRNYGYTFGSGTRLTVV.

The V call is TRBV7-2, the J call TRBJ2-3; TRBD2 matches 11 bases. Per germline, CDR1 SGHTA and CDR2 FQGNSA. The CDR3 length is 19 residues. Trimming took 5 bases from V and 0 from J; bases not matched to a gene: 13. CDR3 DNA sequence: TGTGCCAGCAGCCAGACCGGGACTAGCGGATACGCTAGCACAGATACGCAGTATTTT. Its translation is CASSQTGTSGYASTDTQYF.

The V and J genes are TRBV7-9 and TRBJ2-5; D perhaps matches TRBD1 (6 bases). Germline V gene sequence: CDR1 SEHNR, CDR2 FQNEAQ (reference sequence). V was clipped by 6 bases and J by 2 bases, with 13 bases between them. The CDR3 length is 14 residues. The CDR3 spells CASSSDRLQETQYF. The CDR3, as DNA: TGTGCCAGCAGTTCCGACAGGCTACAAGAGACCCAGTACTTC.

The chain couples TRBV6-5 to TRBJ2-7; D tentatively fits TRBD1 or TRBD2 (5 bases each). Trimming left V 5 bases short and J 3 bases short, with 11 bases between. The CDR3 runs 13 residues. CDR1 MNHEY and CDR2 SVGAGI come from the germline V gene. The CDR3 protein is CASSRDVGYEQYF. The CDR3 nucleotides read TGTGCCAGCAGTCGGGACGTAGGCTACGAGCAGTACTTC.

Written as DNA, the CDR3 is TGCGCCAGCAGCTTGGACGGACGCTACACCTTC. It is translated as CASSLDGRYTF. The chain has TRBV5-1 and TRBJ1-2; D is undetermined. Germline values: CDR1 SGHRS, CDR2 YFSETQ. The V gene lost 0 bases and the J gene lost 9 bases, with 6 bases spanning the gap. The CDR3 has 11 residues.

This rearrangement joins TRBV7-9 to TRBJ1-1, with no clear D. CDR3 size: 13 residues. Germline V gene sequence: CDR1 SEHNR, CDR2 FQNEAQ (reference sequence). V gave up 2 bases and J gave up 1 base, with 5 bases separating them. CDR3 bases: TGTGCCAGCAGCTTAAACAGGAACACTGAAGCTTTCTTT. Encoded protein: CASSLNRNTEAFF.

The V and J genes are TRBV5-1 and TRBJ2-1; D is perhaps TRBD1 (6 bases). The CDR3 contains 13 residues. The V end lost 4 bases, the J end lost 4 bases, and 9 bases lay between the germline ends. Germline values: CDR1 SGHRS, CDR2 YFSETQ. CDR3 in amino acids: CASSGDIYNEQFF. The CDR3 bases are TGCGCCAGCAGCGGGGACATTTACAATGAGCAGTTCTTC.

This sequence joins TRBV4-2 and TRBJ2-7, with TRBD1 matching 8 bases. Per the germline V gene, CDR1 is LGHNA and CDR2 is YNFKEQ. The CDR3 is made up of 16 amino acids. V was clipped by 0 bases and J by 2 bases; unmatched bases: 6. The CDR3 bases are TGTGCCAGCAGCCAAGATTCTAACAGGGGGGCCTACGAGCAGTACTTC. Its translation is CASSQDSNRGAYEQYF.

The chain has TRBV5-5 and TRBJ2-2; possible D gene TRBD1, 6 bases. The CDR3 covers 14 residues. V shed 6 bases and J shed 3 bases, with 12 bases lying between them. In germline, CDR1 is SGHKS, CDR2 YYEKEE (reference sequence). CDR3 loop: CASTGGADTGELFF. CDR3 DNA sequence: TGTGCCAGCACTGGGGGCGCGGACACCGGGGAGCTGTTTTTT.

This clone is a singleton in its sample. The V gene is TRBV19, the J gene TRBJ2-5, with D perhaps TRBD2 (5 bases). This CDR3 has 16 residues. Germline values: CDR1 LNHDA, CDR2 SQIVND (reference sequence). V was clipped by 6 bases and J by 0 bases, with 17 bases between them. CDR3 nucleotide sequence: TGTGCCAGTAGACAAGGTCGGGGAGTATACCAAGAGACCCAGTACTTC. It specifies CASRQGRGVYQETQYF. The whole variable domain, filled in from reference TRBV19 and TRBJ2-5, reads DGGITQSPKYLFRKEGQNVTLSCEQNLNHDAMYWYRQDPGQGLRLIYYSQIVNDFQKGDIAEGYSVSREKKESFPLTVTSAQKNPTAFYLCASRQGRGVYQETQYFGPGTRLLVL.

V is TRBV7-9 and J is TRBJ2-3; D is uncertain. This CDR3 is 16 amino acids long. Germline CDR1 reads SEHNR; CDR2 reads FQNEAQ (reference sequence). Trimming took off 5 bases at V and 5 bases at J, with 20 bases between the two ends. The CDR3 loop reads CASSLLLVGLGDTQYF. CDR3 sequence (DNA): TGTGCCAGCAGCCTGCTACTCGTCGGGCTCGGAGATACGCAGTATTTT.

CDR3 DNA: TGTGCCAGCTCACCGGCAGGGGCCCTTGGTAGCAATCAGCCCCAGCATTTT. It codes for CASSPAGALGSNQPQHF. The chain recombines TRBV18 with TRBJ1-5; D possibly corresponds to TRBD1 (6 bases). V gave up 3 bases and J gave up 0 bases, with 15 bases separating them. Germline values: CDR1 KGHSH, CDR2 LQKENI. The CDR3 spans 17 residues.

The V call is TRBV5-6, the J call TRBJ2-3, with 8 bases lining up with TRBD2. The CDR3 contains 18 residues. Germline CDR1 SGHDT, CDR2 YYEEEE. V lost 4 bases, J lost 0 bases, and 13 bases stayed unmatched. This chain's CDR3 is CASSPGPLSGDSTDTQYF. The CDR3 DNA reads TGTGCCAGCAGCCCAGGACCCCTTAGCGGGGACAGCACAGATACGCAGTATTTT.

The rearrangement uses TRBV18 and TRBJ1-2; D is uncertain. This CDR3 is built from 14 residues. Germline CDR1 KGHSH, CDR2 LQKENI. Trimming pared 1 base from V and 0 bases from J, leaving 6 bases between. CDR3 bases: TGTGCCAGCTCACCACAAACGTCTAACTATGGCTACACCTTC. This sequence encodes CASSPQTSNYGYTF.

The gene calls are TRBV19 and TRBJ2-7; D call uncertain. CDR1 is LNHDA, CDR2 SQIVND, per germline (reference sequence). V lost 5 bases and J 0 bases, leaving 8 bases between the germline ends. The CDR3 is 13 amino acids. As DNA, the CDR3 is TGTGCCAGTAGTGACGCAGGCTCCTACGAGCAGTACTTC. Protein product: CASSDAGSYEQYF.

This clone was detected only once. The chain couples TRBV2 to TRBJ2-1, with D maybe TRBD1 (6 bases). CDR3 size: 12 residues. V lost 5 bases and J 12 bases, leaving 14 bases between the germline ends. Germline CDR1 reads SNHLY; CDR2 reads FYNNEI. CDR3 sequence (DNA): TGTGCCAGCAGTCAAAACAGGGAAAGGCAGTTCTTC. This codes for CASSQNRERQFF.

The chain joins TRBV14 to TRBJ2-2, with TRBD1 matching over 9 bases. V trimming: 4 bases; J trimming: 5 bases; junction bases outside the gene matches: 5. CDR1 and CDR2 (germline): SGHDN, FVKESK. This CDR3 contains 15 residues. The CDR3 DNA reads TGTGCCAGCAGCCGGGGACAGGGAAAAACCGGGGAGCTGTTTTTT. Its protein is CASSRGQGKTGELFF.